These 17 T cell receptor beta chains were sequenced from one sample in a study of somatic mutations in cytotoxic T cells in rheumatoid arthritis. Data came from immunoSEQ multiplex PCR; TCRdb stores just in-frame clones and leaves some out. The repertoire consists of approximately 12,000 clones, with roughly 72% occurring once and the leading ten covering 8% to 10%. Source material: CD8+ T cells sorted from blood. These receptors all stem from an older man in good health.

This chain connects TRBV25-1 to TRBJ2-5; 7 bases fit TRBD2. Looked up from germline, CDR1 is MGHDK and CDR2 is SYGVNS. With 1 base clipped from V and 0 bases from J, the junction kept 8 bases outside the gene matches. This CDR3 is built from 17 residues. The chain's CDR3 is CASSESPSLADQETQYF. The CDR3 DNA is TGTGCCAGCAGTGAATCGCCGAGCCTAGCGGACCAAGAGACCCAGTACTTC.

V usage is TRBV27 and J usage is TRBJ1-5, with D perhaps TRBD1 (5 bases). The CDR3 loop spans 14 amino acids. Trimming pared 3 bases from V and 3 bases from J, leaving 9 bases between. The germline gives CDR1 MNHEY, CDR2 SMNVEV (reference sequence). The CDR3 here is CASSFLGVNQPQHF. In DNA form, the CDR3 reads TGTGCCAGCAGTTTCTTGGGGGTCAATCAGCCCCAGCATTTT.

This clone was picked up one time. This chain links TRBV7-6 with TRBJ2-1, with a tentative D call TRBD1 (5 bases). Germline CDR1 SGHVS, CDR2 FNYEAQ. The CDR3 length is 14 residues. With 4 bases removed from V and 6 bases from J, the gap between germline ends came to 13 bases. The CDR3 spells CASSSQGAFNEQFF. The DNA for the CDR3 is TGTGCCAGCAGCTCCCAAGGGGCCTTCAATGAGCAGTTCTTC.

The rearrangement links TRBV6-4 to TRBJ2-2; TRBD2 agrees at 7 bases. The J segment lost 3 bases and the V segment lost 2 bases, leaving 0 bases of the junction unmatched. From germline, CDR1 is MRHNA and CDR2 SNTAGT. CDR3 length: 14 residues. The chain's CDR3 is CASSDGRDTGELFF. The CDR3 DNA sequence: TGTGCCAGCAGTGACGGGAGGGACACCGGGGAGCTGTTTTTT.

This clone was counted a single time. This chain links TRBV30 with TRBJ1-1, with TRBD1 as a possible D gene (6 bases). Trimming removed 2 bases from V and 5 bases from J, with 15 bases in between. The germline CDR1 and CDR2 sequences are GTSNPN and SVGIG (reference sequence). CDR3 length: 14 amino acids. The CDR3 loop reads CAWSLGAEGTEAFF. CDR3 sequence (DNA): TGTGCCTGGAGTTTGGGGGCGGAGGGAACTGAAGCTTTCTTT.

The V call is TRBV19, the J call TRBJ2-7, with 14 bases identical to TRBD2. Trimming removed 5 bases from V and 5 bases from J; junction bases left unmatched: 5. The germline V gene encodes CDR1 LNHDA and CDR2 SQIVND (reference sequence). CDR3 length equals 15 residues. Here the CDR3 reads CASSQSGLAGDEQYF. CDR3 nucleotides: TGTGCCAGTAGTCAATCGGGACTAGCGGGAGACGAGCAGTACTTC. The whole variable domain, remainder taken from reference TRBV19 and TRBJ2-7, is DGGITQSPKYLFRKEGQNVTLSCEQNLNHDAMYWYRQDPGQGLRLIYYSQIVNDFQKGDIAEGYSVSREKKESFPLTVTSAQKNPTAFYLCASSQSGLAGDEQYFGPGTRLTVT.

The CDR3 DNA reads TGTGCCAGTAGTATTTGGACAGGGGATGAAAAACTGTTTTTT. Translating gives CASSIWTGDEKLFF. The chain joins TRBV19 to TRBJ1-4; 9 bases fit TRBD1. Per germline, CDR1 LNHDA and CDR2 SQIVND (reference sequence). The CDR3 contains 14 residues. Unmatched junction bases numbered 2, after V lost 3 bases and J lost 6 bases.

CDR3: CASSDSGTGSTDTQYF. The CDR3 region has the DNA TGTGCCAGCAGTGACTCGGGGACAGGGAGCACAGATACGCAGTATTTT. The rearrangement joins TRBV6-4 to TRBJ2-3; 9 nucleotides agree with TRBD1. The CDR3 has 16 amino acids. The V gene end was trimmed by 0 bases and the J gene end by 0 bases; junction bases not matched to a gene: 1. In germline, CDR1 is MRHNA, CDR2 SNTAGT.

The chain combines TRBV21-1 with TRBJ2-3; the table's D gene call, TRBD2, was not cross checked with the DNA. TRBV21-1 is recorded as a pseudogene. The CDR3 has 17 amino acids. CDR3 DNA sequence: TGTGCCAGCAGCTCTCGCGGGAGCGGGGCCCACCCAGATACGCAGTATTTT. It translates to CASSSRGSGAHPDTQYF.

This clone is categorized as large. The chain recombines TRBV5-6 with TRBJ1-2; tentatively, D is TRBD1 (5 bases). The ends were cut back, 0 bases at V and 4 bases at J, with 13 bases in the middle. The CDR3 has 15 residues. The germline gives CDR1 SGHDT, CDR2 YYEEEE. CDR3 in DNA: TGTGCCAGCAGCTTGGAGTGGGGCAGGCCCTATGGCTACACCTTC. It is translated as CASSLEWGRPYGYTF.

By sample share, this clone is medium-sized (0.01 to 0.1%). The genes are TRBV25-1 and TRBJ2-2; 10 nucleotides line up with TRBD2. The germline V gene has CDR1 MGHDK and CDR2 SYGVNS. Trimming took 4 bases from V and 3 from J; bases not matched to a gene: 2. The CDR3 loop spans 15 amino acids. CDR3: CASSVGTSDTGELFF. The CDR3 DNA follows: TGTGCCAGCAGTGTCGGGACTAGCGACACCGGGGAGCTGTTTTTT.

The chain joins TRBV5-1 to TRBJ2-1; a possible D gene is TRBD2 (6 bases). V lost 4 bases and J lost 5, with 16 bases in between. Germline V lookup: CDR1 SGHRS, CDR2 YFSETQ. There are 15 residues in the CDR3. The CDR3 DNA follows: TGCGCCAGCAGCCCCGGGGGTAGCAGGGACAATGAGCAGTTCTTC. Translated, it gives CASSPGGSRDNEQFF.

This clone came up a few times. The J gene is TRBJ2-7, the V gene TRBV11-3; D might be TRBD1 (6 bases). Germline assignment: CDR1 SGHNT and CDR2 YENEEA. Trimming removed 5 bases at V and 3 bases at J, with 11 bases between. This CDR3 spans 13 amino acids. The CDR3 DNA reads as TGTGCCAGCAGCGCCCGGACAGACTACGAGCAGTACTTC. It is translated as CASSARTDYEQYF.

The CDR3 protein is CASRLLGQGGLGELFF. The CDR3 DNA reads as TGTGCCAGCAGGTTGTTAGGACAGGGTGGTCTGGGGGAGCTGTTTTTT. This chain uses TRBV7-2 with TRBJ2-2; 8 bases line up with TRBD1. The CDR3 covers 16 residues. V lost 6 bases and J lost 8; bases outside the gene matches: 14. The germline V gene encodes CDR1 SGHTA and CDR2 FQGNSA. The entire variable domain, with the rest obtained from reference TRBV7-2 and TRBJ2-2, is as follows: GAGVSQSPSNKVTEKGKDVELRCDPISGHTALYWYRQSLGQGLEFLIYFQGNSAPDKSGLPSDRFSAERTGGSVSTLTIQRTQQEDSAVYLCASRLLGQGGLGELFFGEGSRLTVL.

The chain recombines TRBV4-3 with TRBJ1-4; D is uncertain. V was clipped by 4 bases and J by 0 bases, with 12 bases between them. The germline V gene encodes CDR1 LGHNA and CDR2 YSLEER. This CDR3 spans 16 amino acids. The CDR3 sequence is CASSRGSYATNEKLFF. For the CDR3, the DNA is TGCGCCAGCAGCCGCGGAAGTTATGCAACTAATGAAAAACTGTTTTTT.

In this sample, this clone turned up a few times. This chain joins TRBV7-9 and TRBJ1-2; D is unresolved. V lost 4 bases to trimming and J lost 8 bases, with 8 bases between them. The length of the CDR3 is 11 residues. Per the germline V gene, CDR1 is SEHNR and CDR2 is FQNEAQ (reference sequence). The CDR3 region is CASSSPGGYTF. As DNA, the CDR3 is TGTGCCAGCAGCTCCCCCGGAGGCTACACCTTC.

The chain joins TRBV6-6 to TRBJ1-4, with D uncertain. Trimming cost V 1 base and J 6 bases, with 12 bases left between them. The CDR3 extends over 15 amino acids. Germline lookup yields CDR1 MNHNY and CDR2 SVGAGI (reference sequence). CDR3 protein: CASSYFDAGDEKLFF. As DNA, the CDR3 is TGTGCCAGCAGTTACTTCGACGCCGGTGATGAAAAACTGTTTTTT.